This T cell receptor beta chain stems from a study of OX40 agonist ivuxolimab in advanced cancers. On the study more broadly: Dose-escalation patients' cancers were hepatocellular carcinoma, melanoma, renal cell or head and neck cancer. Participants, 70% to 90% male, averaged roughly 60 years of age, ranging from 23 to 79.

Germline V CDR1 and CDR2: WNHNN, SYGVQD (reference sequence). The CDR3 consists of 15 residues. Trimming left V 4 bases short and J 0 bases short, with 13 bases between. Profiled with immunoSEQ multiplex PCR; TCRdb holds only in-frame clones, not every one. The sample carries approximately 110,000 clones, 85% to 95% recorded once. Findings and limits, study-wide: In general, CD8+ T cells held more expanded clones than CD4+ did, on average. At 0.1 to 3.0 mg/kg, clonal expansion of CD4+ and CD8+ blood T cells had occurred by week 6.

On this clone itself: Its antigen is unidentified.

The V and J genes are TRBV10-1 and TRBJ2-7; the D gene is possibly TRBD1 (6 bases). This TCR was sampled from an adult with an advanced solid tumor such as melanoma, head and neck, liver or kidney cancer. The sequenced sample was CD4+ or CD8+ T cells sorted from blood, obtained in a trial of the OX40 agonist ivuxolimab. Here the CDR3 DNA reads TGCGCCAGCAGTGGAGGGACACCGAGCTCCTACGAGCAGTACTTC. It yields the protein CASSGGTPSSYEQYF.